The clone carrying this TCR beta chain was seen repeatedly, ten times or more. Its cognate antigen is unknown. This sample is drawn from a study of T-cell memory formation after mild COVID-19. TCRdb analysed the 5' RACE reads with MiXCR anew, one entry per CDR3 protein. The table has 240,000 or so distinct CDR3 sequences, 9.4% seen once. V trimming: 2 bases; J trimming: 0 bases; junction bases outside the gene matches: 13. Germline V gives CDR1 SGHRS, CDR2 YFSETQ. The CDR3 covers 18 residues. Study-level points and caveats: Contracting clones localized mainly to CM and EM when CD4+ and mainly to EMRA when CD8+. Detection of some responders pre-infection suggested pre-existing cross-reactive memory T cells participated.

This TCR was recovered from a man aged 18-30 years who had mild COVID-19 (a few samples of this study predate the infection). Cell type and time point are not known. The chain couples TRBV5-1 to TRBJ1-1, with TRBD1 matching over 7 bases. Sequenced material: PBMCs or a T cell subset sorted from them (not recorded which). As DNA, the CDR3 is TGCGCCAGCAGCTTTTCCCGGACAGGAACCCTTATGAACACTGAAGCTTTCTTT. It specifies CASSFSRTGTLMNTEAFF.